The entry below gives a single T cell receptor (beta chain) sequence along with its context. The antigen it binds to is not known. Base qualities were left out, and no much larger clone turns up one base away. These data come from a study of shared clonotypes between healthy human individuals (dated by TCRdb to the early 2020s). The study in broad terms: The cohort included a few men and a couple of women between 18 and 49 years of age. For each donor, three plates each were used for CD4 naive and CD4 memory, two plates were used for CD8 naive, and one plate was used for CD8 memory. Between about 0.8 and 8.9 billion PBMCs per donor were obtained by leukapheresis. To increase sequencing depth and limit assay-specific biases, TCR repertoire library preparation and sequencing were carried out by different laboratories using diverse techniques. To estimate repertoire size and how much clonotype sharing occurs between individuals, the study deeply sequenced the blood TCR repertoires of five or six healthy adults. The research as a whole found: Across a handful of donors, about 5% of naive CD4, 3% to 3.5% of naive CD8, approximately 2.5% of memory CD4, and about 0.44% of memory CD8 clonotypes were shared. Clonotypes shared by all four sorted-subset donors showed higher generation probabilities than non-shared clonotypes. Sampling was restricted to blood, and TCR repertoires in tissue are likely to differ from TCR repertoires in blood. Because the study included only a small number of donors, the genetic and exposure-history diversity represented was limited. Estimated clonotype richness was generally larger for naive than for memory subsets. Pairwise subsampling led to the expectation that sequencing depth would affect the degree of clonotype sharing among donors. Even with the large sequencing depth, rarefaction of the sorted-subset datasets indicated that sequencing was incomplete.

Using the deep immunoSEQ assay, TCR CDR3 regions were amplified from genomic DNA by multiplex PCR. Extracted genomic DNA from each cell subset was spread evenly across all wells of several immunoSEQ 96-well plates, with each plate serving as a replicate. For sorted subsets, roughly 200 ng of genomic DNA, equivalent to about 30,000 T cell genomes, went into each replicate PCR. Purified libraries were quantified with a Qubit 3.0 fluorometer, sized on a Bioanalyzer 2100, and re-quantified with the KAPA Library Quantification kit. Each immunoSEQ 96-well plate was sequenced on its own single-read 150-cycle Illumina NextSeq 550 flow cell. Turning to the authors' computational methods: The immunoSEQ output contained only junctional sequences without quality scores, so filtering could not match that applied to full-length reads. To assign V/J genes and CDR3, sequences were annotated using PyIR, a Python wrapper for IgBLAST v1.9, with IMGT germline references. Reads were filtered out if the reads had weak V/J assignments (E-value above 1e-6), no CDR3, stop codons, out-of-frame junctions, or ambiguous translated residues. V3J clonotypes were defined as sequences sharing an identical inferred V gene, J gene, and CDR3 amino acid sequence. The percentage overlap between two repertoires was calculated by dividing the number of shared unique clonotypes by the size of the smaller repertoire. Repertoire richness was assessed with RTK rarefaction, the Chao1 estimator, and Recon v2.1 estimates of unobserved clonotypes. For all TCRbeta clonotypes obtained by the gDNA method from a few donors, generation probabilities were computed with OLGA. TCRdb took over this immuneACCESS table, retaining in-frame rearrangements with V and J assigned. Such tables are incomplete; in checked studies, under half of the missing clones stem from an unresolved V gene, and the remainder is unexplained. The D gene and trimming were derived from the DNA, and the V and J assignments and clone size from that table. The sample contains 1,400,000 or so clones, 98% of them found a single time. 0.36% of the sample comes from the top ten.

Donors were healthy HIV-negative adults with no recently reported acute infections or vaccinations. Every donor was a Caucasian adult living in Nashville, Tennessee, USA. CD4+ T cells were enriched by magnetic negative selection; naive cells were then positively selected on CD45RA, and the negative fraction formed the memory subset. After blood collection by leukapheresis, PBMCs were isolated using Ficoll-Histopaque density gradient centrifugation and then cryopreserved in the vapor phase of liquid nitrogen. Analytical flow cytometry was used to check the purity and quantity of each magnetically sorted T cell population. From each sorted fraction, genomic DNA was isolated and quantified by UV absorbance on a Nanodrop 2000c. The CDR3 measures 16 amino acids from cysteine to phenylalanine. Just the 48-base CDR3 DNA is kept, in frame starting at base 1. As encoded in the germline V gene, CDR1 is SGHRS while CDR2 is YFSETQ. V was cut back by 0 bases and J by 1 base, leaving a gap of 13 bases between them.

Here the chain combines TRBV5-1 and TRBJ1-1; the D gene cannot be named for sure. Material: naive CD4+ T cells sorted from blood. Per the publication, the cell subset or site label means: CD45RA+ positively selected. This sequence was found in a young man in good health. The DNA sequence reads TGCGCCAGCAGCTTGGGTTCAGGCAGTAGGAACACTGAAGCTTTCTTT. Protein translation: CASSLGSGSRNTEAFF.